These 13 T cell receptor beta chains originate from one sample sequenced in a study of long-term antiretroviral therapy in people with HIV. Researchers report immunoSEQ v3.0 was run at survey level. The assay was immunoSEQ multiplex PCR, and TCRdb's table has in-frame clones only and misses some. The sample has 25,000 to 30,000 clones, roughly 80% seen once; the top ten hold around 10%. This specimen consisted of unsorted PBMCs, obtained 2.1 years after starting antiretroviral therapy. The receptors were sampled from a man aged 25 to 45 with HIV.

Comment on this clone: Other DNA sequences in the same sample also yield this CDR3. The CDR3, as DNA: TGTGCCAGCAGCTTAATCGGGGGGGGCAATCAGCCCCAGCATTTT. Amino acids: CASSLIGGGNQPQHF. The chain joins TRBV7-2 to TRBJ1-5, with D maybe TRBD1 (5 bases). The CDR3 extends over 15 amino acids. CDR1 is SGHTA and CDR2 is FQGNSA in the germline V gene. V lost 2 bases and J 2 bases, leaving 10 bases between the germline ends.

In DNA form, the CDR3 reads TGTGCCAGCTCACGGTTCGTTGGACAGGGGTCCGCTCAGCCCCAGCATTTT. Translation gives CASSRFVGQGSAQPQHF. V gene TRBV18 combines with J gene TRBJ1-5; 9 bases align to TRBD1. This CDR3 is built from 17 residues. Per the germline V gene, CDR1 is KGHSH and CDR2 is LQKENI. With V trimmed by 4 bases and J by 6 bases, 13 bases remained unmatched. Combining the CDR3 with reference TRBV18 and TRBJ1-5 gives the whole variable domain NAGVMQNPRHLVRRRGQEARLRCSPMKGHSHVYWYRQLPEEGLKFMVYLQKENIIDESGMPKERFSAEFPKEGPSILRIQQVVRGDSAAYFCASSRFVGQGSAQPQHFGDGTRLSIL.

The V gene is TRBV27, the J gene TRBJ2-2; D is unresolved. The CDR3 is 13 residues long. CDR1 is MNHEY and CDR2 is SMNVEV in the germline V gene (reference sequence). Trimming took 2 bases from V and 12 from J, leaving 13 bases between them. CDR3 bases: TGTGCCAGCAGTTTAAAGACCCACGGAAAGCTGTTTTTT. This encodes CASSLKTHGKLFF.

The V call is TRBV27, the J call TRBJ2-7; the match to TRBD2 covers 11 bases. The length of the CDR3 is 15 residues. J lost 5 bases, V lost 5 bases, and 8 bases had no gene match. Looked up from germline, CDR1 is MNHEY and CDR2 is SMNVEV (reference sequence). The DNA for the CDR3 is TGTGCCAGCAGTCTAGCGGGGGGCCCCTTCCACGAGCAGTACTTC. Amino acids: CASSLAGGPFHEQYF.

The rearrangement uses TRBV10-3 and TRBJ1-3; possibly TRBD1 for D (6 bases). With 4 bases removed from V and 1 base from J, the gap between germline ends came to 11 bases. The germline CDR1 and CDR2 sequences are ENHRY and SYGVKD. The CDR3 is made up of 15 amino acids. The CDR3 region has the DNA TGTGCCATCAGTGCTCAACAGGGATCTGGAAACACCATATATTTT. Translated: CAISAQQGSGNTIYF.

This clone was found a few times. This chain uses TRBV4-3 with TRBJ2-7; unclear D gene. CDR1 is LGHNA and CDR2 is YSLEER in the germline V gene. This CDR3 is 14 amino acids long. The germline V and J ends were trimmed by 0 bases and 3 bases, with 9 bases remaining between them. Here the CDR3 reads CASSQERHVYEQYF. For the CDR3, the DNA is TGCGCCAGCAGCCAAGAACGGCACGTCTACGAGCAGTACTTC.

J is TRBJ1-2 and V is TRBV6-5; 8 nucleotides agree with TRBD1. The CDR3 spans 13 residues. Germline-derived CDR1 and CDR2 are MNHEY and SVGAGI. The V segment lost 4 bases and the J segment 5 bases; nucleotides outside the gene matches: 3. The CDR3 region is CASSSQGGYGYTF. The CDR3 DNA reads TGTGCCAGCAGTTCACAGGGGGGGTATGGCTACACCTTC.

This chain links TRBV6-6 with TRBJ1-1; D gene unclear. The germline V gene has CDR1 MNHNY and CDR2 SVGAGI (reference sequence). The CDR3 consists of 14 residues. V lost 4 bases, J lost 7 bases, and 16 bases lay in between. CDR3 in amino acids: CASSFSSGVFEAFF. DNA for the CDR3: TGTGCCAGCAGTTTTTCCTCGGGCGTTTTTGAAGCTTTCTTT.

This chain connects TRBV7-6 to TRBJ2-3, with 11 positions matching TRBD2. CDR3 size: 16 residues. CDR1 is SGHVS, CDR2 FNYEAQ, per germline. Unmatched junction bases numbered 6, after V lost 5 bases and J lost 2 bases. The CDR3 reads CASSPTSGMFTDTQYF. The CDR3 DNA is TGTGCCAGCAGCCCGACTAGCGGGATGTTCACAGATACGCAGTATTTT.

This chain uses TRBV6-5 with TRBJ1-4; D is undetermined. Looked up from germline, CDR1 is MNHEY and CDR2 is SVGAGI. The CDR3 is 13 amino acids. V dropped 10 bases and J dropped 6 bases, with 15 bases sitting between them. The CDR3 nucleotides read TGTGCCACTTCGACGGGCGGTTATGAAAAACTGTTTTTT. Translated: CATSTGGYEKLFF.

The chain employs TRBV20-1 and TRBJ2-5; D gene uncertain. V lost 3 bases and J lost 5, with 7 bases in between. CDR1 is DFQATT and CDR2 is SNEGSKA in the germline V gene (reference sequence). The CDR3 totals 11 residues. CDR3 protein: CSARLVETQYF. For the CDR3, the DNA is TGCAGTGCTAGGTTGGTTGAGACCCAGTACTTC.

V and J are TRBV6-1 and TRBJ1-1, with TRBD1 identical over 8 bases. From germline, CDR1 is MNHNS and CDR2 SASEGT. V was pared by 6 bases and J by 6 bases, with 6 bases of the junction left unmatched. This CDR3 is built from 13 residues. DNA of the CDR3: TGTGCCAGCAGGGACAGGGCCTCTCCTGAAGCTTTCTTT. Translating gives CASRDRASPEAFF.

This chain joins TRBV28 and TRBJ2-7; a weak D match, TRBD2 (5 bases). This CDR3 has 12 residues. V was trimmed by 8 bases and J by 7 bases, leaving 15 bases between them. The V gene's germline CDR1 is MDHEN and CDR2 SYDVKM. CDR3 protein: CASRSAGLEQYF. The CDR3 DNA reads TGTGCCAGCCGATCCGCCGGACTTGAGCAGTACTTC. The variable domain in full, completed from reference TRBV28 and TRBJ2-7, reads DVKVTQSSRYLVKRTGEKVFLECVQDMDHENMFWYRQDPGLGLRLIYFSYDVKMKEKGDIPEGYSVSREKKERFSLILESASTNQTSMYLCASRSAGLEQYFGPGTRLTVT.